This is a list of T cell receptor beta chains from one sample in a study of patients and donors after allogeneic stem cell transplantation. TCRdb recomputed calls from the RT-PCR reads with MiXCR, one row per CDR3 protein. Here the sample spans approximately 200,000 distinct CDR3 sequences, 35% to 50% being singletons. The specimen was blood, either unsorted or a sorted T cell fraction (not recorded which). These receptors were collected from a human donor who was either an allogeneic HSCT recipient or a stem cell or donor lymphocyte infusion donor (not recorded which). It is not recorded whose cells these are; they may come from a transplant donor. Each CDR3 is given with its conserved first and last residue. Clone sizes are given selectively: once, few, many, or a class where the clone is expanded.

size: .
J: TRBJ2-1
V: TRBV7-3
CDR3: CASSGDRYNEQFF

size: few
J: TRBJ2-3
V: TRBV7-9
CDR3: CASSLRQGEADTQYF

size: .
J: TRBJ2-1
V: TRBV5-1
CDR3: CASSLVGTSGTYNEQFF

size: .
J: TRBJ1-1
V: TRBV12-3/TRBV12-4
CDR3: CASSLFPGMNTEAFF

size: .
J: TRBJ2-7
V: TRBV29-1
CDR3: CSVEAPSSYEQYF

size: few
J: TRBJ1-6
V: TRBV4-2
CDR3: CASSQDMTGGSPLHF

size: .
J: TRBJ1-1
V: TRBV6-5
CDR3: CASSYNSGQGYTEAFF

size: few
J: TRBJ2-7
V: TRBV12-3/TRBV12-4
CDR3: CASSPGGGEQYF

size: .
J: TRBJ1-1
V: TRBV20-1
CDR3: CSASAGVRDTEAFF

size: .
J: TRBJ1-2
V: TRBV20-1
CDR3: CSAERGTGPNYGYTF

size: few
J: TRBJ2-5
V: TRBV9
CDR3: CASSVATFPGGAETQYF

size: .
J: TRBJ1-1
V: TRBV4-3
CDR3: CASSQAANMNTEAFF

size: .
J: TRBJ1-2
V: TRBV29-1
CDR3: CSVEPPGVLYGYTF

size: .
J: TRBJ2-5
V: TRBV13
CDR3: CASSSTGLAAQETQYF

size: .
J: TRBJ1-1
V: TRBV5-4
CDR3: CASSAGQGDEAFF

size: few
J: TRBJ2-7
V: TRBV6-5
CDR3: CASIKRLAGGSSYEQYF

size: .
J: TRBJ1-5
V: TRBV25-1
CDR3: CASSEWEGHCNQPQHF

size: .
J: TRBJ2-7
V: TRBV30
CDR3: CAWSVLRDYNYEQYF

size: few
J: TRBJ1-2
V: TRBV20-1
CDR3: CSASDYGYTF

size: .
J: TRBJ2-7
V: TRBV5-6
CDR3: CASSVPIAGASYEQYF

size: .
J: TRBJ2-2
V: TRBV6-6
CDR3: CASMMSSELFF

size: .
J: TRBJ1-1
V: TRBV30
CDR3: CAWKLEMNTEAFF

size: .
J: TRBJ1-2
V: TRBV3-1
CDR3: CASSQRGPNYGYTF

size: .
J: TRBJ2-3
V: TRBV28
CDR3: CASSLLGQSTDTQYF

size: .
J: TRBJ1-1
V: TRBV29-1
CDR3: CSVEDRWVSTEAFF

size: few
J: TRBJ2-1
V: TRBV6-5
CDR3: CASSYIRLAGGDEQFF

size: few
J: TRBJ2-2
V: TRBV2
CDR3: CASRLGDSPTGELFF

size: once
J: TRBJ1-5
V: TRBV6-2/TRBV6-3
CDR3: CASTQGTYSNQPQHF

size: few
J: TRBJ1-5
V: TRBV12-3/TRBV12-4
CDR3: CASSYEVGPKGQPQHF

size: .
J: TRBJ2-2
V: TRBV5-1
CDR3: CASSLPNGELFF

size: .
J: TRBJ1-1
V: TRBV19
CDR3: CASIGTGLLNTEAFF

size: .
J: TRBJ1-1
V: TRBV21-1
CDR3: CASSKWAGYGDTEAFF

size: .
J: TRBJ1-4
V: TRBV6-6
CDR3: CASSYPTEKLFF

size: .
J: TRBJ1-1
V: TRBV19
CDR3: CASTATGGVFEAFF

size: .
J: TRBJ1-1
V: TRBV29-1
CDR3: CSVEDARDRGEIMAFF

size: .
J: TRBJ2-4
V: TRBV5-1
CDR3: CASSLGLAPNIQYF

size: few
J: TRBJ1-1
V: TRBV7-9
CDR3: CASSLGLQGNTEAFF

size: .
J: TRBJ2-2
V: TRBV7-2
CDR3: CASSLGPKQGELFF

size: few
J: TRBJ2-1
V: TRBV2
CDR3: CASSEGVGASYNEQFF